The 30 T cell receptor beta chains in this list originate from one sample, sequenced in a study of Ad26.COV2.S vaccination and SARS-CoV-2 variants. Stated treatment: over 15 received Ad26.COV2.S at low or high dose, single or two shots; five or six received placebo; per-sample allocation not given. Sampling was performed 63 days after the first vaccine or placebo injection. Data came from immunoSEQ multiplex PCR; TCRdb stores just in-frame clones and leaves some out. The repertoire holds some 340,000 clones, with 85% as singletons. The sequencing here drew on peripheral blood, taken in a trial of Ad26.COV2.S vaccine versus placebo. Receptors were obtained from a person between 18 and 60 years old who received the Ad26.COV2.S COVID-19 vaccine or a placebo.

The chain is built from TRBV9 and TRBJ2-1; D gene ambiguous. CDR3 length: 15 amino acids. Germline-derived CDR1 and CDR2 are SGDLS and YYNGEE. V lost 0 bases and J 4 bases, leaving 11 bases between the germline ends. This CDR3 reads CASSVADSLYNEQFF. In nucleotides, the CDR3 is TGTGCCAGCAGCGTAGCTGACTCGTTGTACAATGAGCAGTTCTTC.

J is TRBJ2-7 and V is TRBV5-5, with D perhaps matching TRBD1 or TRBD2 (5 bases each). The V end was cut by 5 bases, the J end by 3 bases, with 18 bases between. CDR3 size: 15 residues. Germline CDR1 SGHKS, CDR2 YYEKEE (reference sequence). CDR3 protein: CASRLSGTVLYEQYF. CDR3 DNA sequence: TGTGCCAGCAGGTTATCCGGGACGGTACTCTACGAGCAGTACTTC.

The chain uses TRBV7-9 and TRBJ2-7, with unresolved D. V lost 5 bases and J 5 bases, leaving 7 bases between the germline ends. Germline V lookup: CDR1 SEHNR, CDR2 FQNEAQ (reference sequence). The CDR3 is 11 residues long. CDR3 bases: TGTGCCAGCAGCCCCGATCACGAGCAGTACTTC. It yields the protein CASSPDHEQYF.

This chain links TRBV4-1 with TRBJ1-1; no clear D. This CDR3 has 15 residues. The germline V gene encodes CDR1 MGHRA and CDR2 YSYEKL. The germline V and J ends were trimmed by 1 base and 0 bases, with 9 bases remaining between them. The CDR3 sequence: CASSQVGALNTEAFF. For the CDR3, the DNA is TGCGCCAGCAGCCAAGTTGGTGCCCTGAACACTGAAGCTTTCTTT.

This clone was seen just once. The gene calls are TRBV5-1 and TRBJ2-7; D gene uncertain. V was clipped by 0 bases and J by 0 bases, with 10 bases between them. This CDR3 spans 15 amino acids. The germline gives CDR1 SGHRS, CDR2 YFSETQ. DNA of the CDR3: TGCGCCAGCAGCTTGGAGTACAGCTACTCCTACGAGCAGTACTTC. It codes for CASSLEYSYSYEQYF.

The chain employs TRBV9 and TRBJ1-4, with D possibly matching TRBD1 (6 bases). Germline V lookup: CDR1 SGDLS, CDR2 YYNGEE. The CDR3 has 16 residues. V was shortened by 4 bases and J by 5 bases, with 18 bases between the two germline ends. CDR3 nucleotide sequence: TGTGCCAGCAGCCCCACAGGGAGAGGGGGGAATGAAAAACTGTTTTTT. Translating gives CASSPTGRGGNEKLFF.

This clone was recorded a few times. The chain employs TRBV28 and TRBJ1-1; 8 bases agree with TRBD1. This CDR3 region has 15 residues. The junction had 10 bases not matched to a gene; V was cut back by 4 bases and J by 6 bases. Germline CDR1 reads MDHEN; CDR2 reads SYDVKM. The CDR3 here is CASSYVPGQGSEAFF. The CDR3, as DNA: TGTGCCAGCAGTTATGTTCCAGGACAGGGCTCTGAAGCTTTCTTT.

CDR3: CASSKSSDRLYGYTF. CDR3 coding DNA: TGTGCCAGCAGCAAATCGTCCGACAGACTCTATGGCTACACCTTC. The rearrangement joins TRBV5-4 to TRBJ1-2, with D perhaps matching TRBD1 (5 bases). The CDR3 length is 15 residues. Trimming took off 4 bases at V and 4 bases at J, with 17 bases between the two ends. Germline V gene sequence: CDR1 SGHNT, CDR2 YYREEE (reference sequence). Together with reference TRBV5-4 and TRBJ1-2, the CDR3 gives the full variable domain: ETGVTQSPTHLIKTRGQQVTLRCSSQSGHNTVSWYQQALGQGPQFIFQYYREEENGRGNFPPRFSGLQFPNYSSELNVNALELDDSALYLCASSKSSDRLYGYTFGSGTRLTVV.

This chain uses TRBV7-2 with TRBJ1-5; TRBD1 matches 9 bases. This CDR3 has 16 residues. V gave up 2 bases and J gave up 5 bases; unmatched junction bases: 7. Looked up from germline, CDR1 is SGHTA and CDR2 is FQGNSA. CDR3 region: CASSLNRGPADQPQHF. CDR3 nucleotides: TGTGCCAGCAGCTTAAACAGGGGGCCTGCGGATCAGCCCCAGCATTTT.

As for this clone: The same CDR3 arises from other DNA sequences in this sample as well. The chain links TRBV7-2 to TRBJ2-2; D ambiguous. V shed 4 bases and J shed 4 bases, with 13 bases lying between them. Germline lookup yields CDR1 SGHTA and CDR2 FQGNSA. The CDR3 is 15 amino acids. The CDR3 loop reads CASSSRTSLTGELFF. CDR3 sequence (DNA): TGTGCCAGCAGCTCCCGGACGAGCCTCACCGGGGAGCTGTTTTTT.

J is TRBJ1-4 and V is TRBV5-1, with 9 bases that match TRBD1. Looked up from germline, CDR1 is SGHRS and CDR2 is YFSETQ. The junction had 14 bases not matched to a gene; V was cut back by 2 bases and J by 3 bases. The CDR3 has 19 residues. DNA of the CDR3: TGCGCCAGCAGCTTTTTCCCTCTGGGACAGGGTGGTGCTAATGAAAAACTGTTTTTT. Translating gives CASSFFPLGQGGANEKLFF.

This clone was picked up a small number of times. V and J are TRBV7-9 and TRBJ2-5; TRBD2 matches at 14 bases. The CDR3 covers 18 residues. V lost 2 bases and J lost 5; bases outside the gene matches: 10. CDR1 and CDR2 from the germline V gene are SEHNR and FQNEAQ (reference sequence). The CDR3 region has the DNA TGTGCCAGCAGCTTACCCTTTCGACTAGCGGGGGGGCGGGAGACCCAGTACTTC. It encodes CASSLPFRLAGGRETQYF.

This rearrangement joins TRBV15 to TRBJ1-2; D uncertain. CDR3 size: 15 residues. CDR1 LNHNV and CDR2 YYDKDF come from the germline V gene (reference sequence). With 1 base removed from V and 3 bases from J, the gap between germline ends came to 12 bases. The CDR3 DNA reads TGTGCCACCAGCAGAGGCCAGACAAGGGACTATGGCTACACCTTC. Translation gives CATSRGQTRDYGYTF.

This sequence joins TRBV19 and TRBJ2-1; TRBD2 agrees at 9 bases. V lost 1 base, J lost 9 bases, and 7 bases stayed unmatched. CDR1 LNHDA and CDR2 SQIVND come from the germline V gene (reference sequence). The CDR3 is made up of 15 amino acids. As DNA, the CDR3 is TGTGCCAGTAGTATAGGCCGCGGGAGGGTTCGTGAGCAGTTCTTC. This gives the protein CASSIGRGRVREQFF.

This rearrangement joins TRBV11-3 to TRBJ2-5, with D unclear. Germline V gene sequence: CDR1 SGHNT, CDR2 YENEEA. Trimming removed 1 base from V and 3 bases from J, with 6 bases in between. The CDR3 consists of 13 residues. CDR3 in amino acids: CASSLATEETQYF. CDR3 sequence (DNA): TGTGCCAGCAGCTTAGCTACTGAAGAGACCCAGTACTTC. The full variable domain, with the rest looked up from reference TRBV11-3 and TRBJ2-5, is EAGVVQSPRYKIIEKKQPVAFWCNPISGHNTLYWYLQNLGQGPELLIRYENEEAVDDSQLPKDRFSAERLKGVDSTLKIQPAELGDSAVYLCASSLATEETQYFGPGTRLLVL.

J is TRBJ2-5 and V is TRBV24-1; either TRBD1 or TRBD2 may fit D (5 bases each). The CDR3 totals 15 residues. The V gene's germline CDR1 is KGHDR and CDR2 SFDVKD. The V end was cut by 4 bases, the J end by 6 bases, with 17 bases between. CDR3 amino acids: CATSDSRGAGKTQYF. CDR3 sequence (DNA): TGTGCCACCAGTGACTCCCGTGGGGCCGGGAAGACCCAGTACTTC.

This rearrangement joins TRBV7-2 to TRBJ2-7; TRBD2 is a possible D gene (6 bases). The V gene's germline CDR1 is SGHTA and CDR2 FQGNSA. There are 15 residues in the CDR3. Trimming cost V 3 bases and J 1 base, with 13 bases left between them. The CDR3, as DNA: TGTGCCAGCAGCTTCGTCACGGGGGTTTCCTACGAGCAGTACTTC. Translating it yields CASSFVTGVSYEQYF.

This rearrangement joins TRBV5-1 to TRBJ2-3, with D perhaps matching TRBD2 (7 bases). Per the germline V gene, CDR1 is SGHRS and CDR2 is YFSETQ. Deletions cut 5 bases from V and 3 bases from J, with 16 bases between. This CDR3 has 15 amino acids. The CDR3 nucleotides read TGCGCCAGCAGTTTAACGGGGGGCCGTACAGATACGCAGTATTTT. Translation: CASSLTGGRTDTQYF.

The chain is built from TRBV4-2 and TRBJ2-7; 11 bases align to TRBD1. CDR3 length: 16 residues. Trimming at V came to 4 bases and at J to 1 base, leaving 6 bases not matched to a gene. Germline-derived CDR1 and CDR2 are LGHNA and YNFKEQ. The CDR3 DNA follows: TGTGCCAGCAGCCCAGTGGGGACAGGGGGGTCCTACGAGCAGTACTTC. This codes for CASSPVGTGGSYEQYF.

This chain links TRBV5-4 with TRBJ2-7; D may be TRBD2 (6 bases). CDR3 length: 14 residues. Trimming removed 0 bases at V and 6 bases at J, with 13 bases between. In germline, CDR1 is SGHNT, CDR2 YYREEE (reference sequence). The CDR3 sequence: CASSLGLEAGEQYF. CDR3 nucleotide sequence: TGTGCCAGCAGCTTGGGACTAGAGGCTGGCGAGCAGTACTTC.

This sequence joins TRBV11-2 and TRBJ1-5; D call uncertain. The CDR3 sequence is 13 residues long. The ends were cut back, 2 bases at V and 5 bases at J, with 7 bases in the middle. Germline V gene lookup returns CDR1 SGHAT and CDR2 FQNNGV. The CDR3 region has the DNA TGTGCCAGCAGCTTAAGAGGAGATCAGCCCCAGCATTTT. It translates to CASSLRGDQPQHF.

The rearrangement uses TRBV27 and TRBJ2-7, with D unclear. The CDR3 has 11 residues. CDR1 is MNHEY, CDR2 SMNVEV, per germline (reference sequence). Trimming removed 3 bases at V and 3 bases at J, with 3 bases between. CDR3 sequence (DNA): TGTGCCAGCAGTTTTTACTACGAGCAGTACTTC. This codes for CASSFYYEQYF.

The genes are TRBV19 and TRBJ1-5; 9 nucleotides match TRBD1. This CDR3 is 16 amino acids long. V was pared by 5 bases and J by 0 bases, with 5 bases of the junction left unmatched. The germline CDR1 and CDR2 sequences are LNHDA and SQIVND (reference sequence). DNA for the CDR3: TGTGCCAGTAGTTCCAACAGGGGGCTTAGCAATCAGCCCCAGCATTTT. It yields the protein CASSSNRGLSNQPQHF.

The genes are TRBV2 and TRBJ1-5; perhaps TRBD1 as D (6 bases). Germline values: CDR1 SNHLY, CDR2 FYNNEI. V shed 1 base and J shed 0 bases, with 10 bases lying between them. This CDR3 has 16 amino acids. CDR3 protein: CASSEGQGNSNQPQHF. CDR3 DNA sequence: TGTGCCAGCAGTGAAGGCCAGGGGAATAGCAATCAGCCCCAGCATTTT.

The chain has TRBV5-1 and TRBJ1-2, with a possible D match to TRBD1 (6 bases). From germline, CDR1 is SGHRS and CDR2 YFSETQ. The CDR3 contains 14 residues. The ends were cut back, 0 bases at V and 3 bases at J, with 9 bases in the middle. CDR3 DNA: TGCGCCAGCAGCTTGGGGACAGAACACTATGGCTACACCTTC. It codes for CASSLGTEHYGYTF.

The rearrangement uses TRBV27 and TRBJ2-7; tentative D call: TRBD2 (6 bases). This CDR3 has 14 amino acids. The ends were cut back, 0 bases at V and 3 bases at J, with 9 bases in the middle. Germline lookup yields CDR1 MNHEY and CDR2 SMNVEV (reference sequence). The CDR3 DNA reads TGTGCCAGCAGTTTATCAGGCGGGATCTACGAGCAGTACTTC. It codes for CASSLSGGIYEQYF.

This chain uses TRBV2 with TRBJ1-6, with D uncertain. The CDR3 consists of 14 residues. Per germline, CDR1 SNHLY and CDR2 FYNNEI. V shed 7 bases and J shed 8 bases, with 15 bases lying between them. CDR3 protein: CASTLLPRDSPLHF. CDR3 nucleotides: TGTGCCAGCACCCTCCTACCCCGGGATTCACCCCTCCACTTT.

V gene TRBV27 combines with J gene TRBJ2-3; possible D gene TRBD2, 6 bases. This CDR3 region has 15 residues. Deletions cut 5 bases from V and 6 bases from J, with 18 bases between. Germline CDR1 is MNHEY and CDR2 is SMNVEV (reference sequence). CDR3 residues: CASSPWDLGKDTQYF. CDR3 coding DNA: TGTGCCAGCAGTCCCTGGGACTTAGGCAAGGATACGCAGTATTTT.

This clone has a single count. The CDR3 DNA sequence: TGTGCCAGCAGCCTACAACTAGCGGGGGTTTACAATGAGCAGTTCTTC. Translating gives CASSLQLAGVYNEQFF. V and J are TRBV4-2 and TRBJ2-1; 11 bases map to TRBD2. V shed 4 bases, J shed 4 bases, and the junction held 6 bases outside the gene matches. CDR1 is LGHNA and CDR2 is YNFKEQ in the germline V gene. This CDR3 has 16 amino acids.

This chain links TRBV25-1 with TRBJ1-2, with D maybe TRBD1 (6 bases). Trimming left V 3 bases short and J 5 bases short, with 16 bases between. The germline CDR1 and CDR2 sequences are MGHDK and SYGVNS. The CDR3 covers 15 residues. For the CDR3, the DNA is TGTGCCAGCAGTGACCCCGGTCGGGGGGCGTATGGCTACACCTTC. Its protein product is CASSDPGRGAYGYTF.